This T cell receptor beta chain is drawn from a study of cytomegalovirus exposure and HLA in healthy donors. Study-wide findings and caveats: As confirmed in vitro, a few CMV-associated chains were specific for CMV antigens. The investigators catalogued about 170 TCR beta chains as cytomegalovirus-associated. In the 120 validation repertoires, about 94% of cluster scores exceeded 0, per a later analysis.

The data were produced by immunoSEQ multiplex PCR, yet TCRdb's version contains in-frame clones alone and is incomplete. The sample includes some 210,000 clones, around 86% of them seen just once. Trimming removed 0 bases at V and 0 bases at J, with 9 bases between. In germline, CDR1 is KGHSH, CDR2 LQKENI. This CDR3 comprises 16 residues. To note about this clone: Its antigen is undetermined.

V is TRBV18 and J is TRBJ1-3; D remains unclear. Sequenced: PBMCs. The TCR originated in a woman aged 18-29 years in good health and CMV-seropositive. Here the CDR3 DNA reads TGTGCCAGCTCACCACCGGCGGAAAGCTCTGGAAACACCATATATTTT. Translation gives CASSPPAESSGNTIYF.